At least ten counts were recorded for the clone carrying this T cell receptor beta chain. This sample is drawn from a study of T cells after yellow fever vaccination. As TCR cDNA was made by 5'RACE template switching, a universal primer site and UMIs were added. TCRdb itself ran the 5' RACE reads through MiXCR, one entry per CDR3 protein. Of about 170,000 distinct CDR3 sequences detected, approximately 10% appear once; the ten largest clones hold 36%. Germline CDR1 reads SGHTA; CDR2 reads FQGNSA. J gave up 7 bases and V 1 base, and 9 bases lay outside the gene matches. The CDR3 has 17 residues. The clonotype originates from a young man who received the YFV17D yellow fever vaccine. Specimen: CD8+ T cells sorted from PBMCs, collected 15 days after the yellow fever booster vaccination. This chain joins TRBV7-2 and TRBJ1-6; 8 positions match TRBD1. The CDR3 coding sequence is TGTGCCAGCAGCTTAGTAATTCAGGGGGCATCGAATTCACCCCTCCACTTT. This gives the protein CASSLVIQGASNSPLHF. The full variable domain, its missing parts supplied by reference TRBV7-2 and TRBJ1-6, is GAGVSQSPSNKVTEKGKDVELRCDPISGHTALYWYRQSLGQGLEFLIYFQGNSAPDKSGLPSDRFSAERTGGSVSTLTIQRTQQEDSAVYLCASSLVIQGASNSPLHFGNGTRLTVT.